Listed here are 21 T cell receptor beta chains from one sample, sequenced in a study of identical twins (TCRdb year 2016). Library prep was done by 5' RACE. Instrument on record: Illumina HiSeq 2000. TCRdb handled the public reads itself, with Q25 trimming in fastp and clone calling in MiXCR, and kept productive beta chains. Each entry merges the rows of one CDR3 protein and shows their most common DNA and genes. This sample holds around 200,000 distinct CDR3 sequences; roughly 9.4% were observed only once. The ten largest clones take up about 5% of the sample. The source material was memory (CD45RO+) T cells sorted from blood. Explained via the paper, the cell subset or site label denotes: CD45RO+ enriched T cells. These TCRs come from a woman between 18 and 29 years old in good health.

V gene TRBV19 combines with J gene TRBJ1-1; perhaps TRBD1 as D (5 bases). Between the trimmed V and J ends, which lost 3 bases and 3 bases, there was a span of 17 bases. The germline CDR1 and CDR2 sequences are LNHDA and SQIVND (reference sequence). The CDR3 has 16 amino acids. CDR3 region: CASSMRGRVRDTEAFF. Here the CDR3 DNA reads TGTGCCAGTAGTATGAGGGGCAGGGTGCGTGACACTGAAGCTTTCTTT.

This clonotype was seen ten or more times. The chain links TRBV5-1 to TRBJ2-1; D remains unclear. V was cut by 0 bases and J by 9 bases, with 4 bases left in between. The CDR3 totals 11 residues. Germline V gene lookup returns CDR1 SGHRS and CDR2 YFSETQ. This CDR3 reads CASSLGTEQFF. In DNA, the CDR3 is TGCGCCAGCAGCTTGGGAACTGAGCAGTTCTTC.

This clonotype was observed many times. The chain links TRBV7-2 to TRBJ2-1; D call uncertain. The CDR3 has 15 amino acids. V shed 6 bases and J shed 0 bases, with 12 bases lying between them. Germline loops: CDR1 SGHTA, CDR2 FQGNSA. In nucleotides, the CDR3 is TGTGCCAGCAGTAATACTCCTAGCTCCTACAATGAGCAGTTCTTC. It codes for CASSNTPSSYNEQFF.

The chain combines TRBV5-5 with TRBJ1-5, with 7 nucleotides matching TRBD1. Per the germline V gene, CDR1 is SGHKS and CDR2 is YYEKEE (reference sequence). The CDR3 totals 16 residues. The J segment lost 7 bases and the V segment lost 1 base, leaving 11 bases of the junction unmatched. The CDR3 here is CASSLRSGQGGQPQHF. In DNA form, the CDR3 reads TGTGCCAGCAGCTTGAGGTCGGGCCAGGGGGGACAGCCCCAGCATTTT.

This clonotype was counted between two and nine times. The chain uses TRBV6-1 and TRBJ1-1, with D uncertain. The V gene lost 6 bases and the J gene lost 1 base, with 9 bases spanning the gap. The germline V gene encodes CDR1 MNHNS and CDR2 SASEGT. The CDR3 length is 13 residues. The CDR3 DNA is TGTGCCAGCAGCATCCGGGCGAACACTGAAGCTTTCTTT. Its protein product is CASSIRANTEAFF.

This clonotype was found a few times. The rearrangement links TRBV2 to TRBJ2-2; D is ambiguous. Germline CDR1 and CDR2: SNHLY and FYNNEI. CDR3 size: 11 residues. The V end lost 8 bases, the J end lost 7 bases, and 8 bases lay between the germline ends. CDR3 region: CASRRDGELFF. The CDR3 DNA reads as TGTGCCAGCCGAAGGGACGGGGAGCTGTTTTTT.

This clonotype was observed at least ten times. The chain is built from TRBV12-3 or TRBV12-4 and TRBJ2-7; D assignment may be TRBD1 or TRBD2 (5 bases each). CDR3 length equals 14 residues. Trimming left V 4 bases short and J 2 bases short, with 12 bases between. CDR3: CASSSGTGPYEQYF. DNA of the CDR3: TGTGCCAGCAGTTCCGGGACCGGCCCCTACGAGCAGTACTTC.

This clonotype was recorded a few times. The chain couples TRBV12-3 or TRBV12-4 to TRBJ1-2; TRBD1 agrees at 7 bases. The ends lost 4 bases at V and 4 bases at J; junction bases unmatched: 9. CDR3 length equals 15 residues. The CDR3: CASSSQGGQIYGYTF. CDR3 DNA: TGTGCCAGCAGTTCCCAGGGGGGACAAATCTATGGCTACACCTTC.

The chain is built from TRBV6-1 and TRBJ2-7; D is perhaps TRBD1 or TRBD2 (5 bases each). The CDR3 runs 13 residues. V gave up 7 bases and J gave up 3 bases, with 13 bases separating them. Germline CDR1 MNHNS, CDR2 SASEGT. The chain's CDR3 is CASTRGSLYEQYF. Here the CDR3 DNA reads TGTGCCAGCACACGGGGCTCCCTCTACGAGCAGTACTTC.

The chain joins TRBV6-1 to TRBJ1-2, with a tentative D call TRBD1 (5 bases). The V end was cut by 6 bases, the J end by 3 bases, with 11 bases between. The CDR3 is 13 residues long. Germline V gene sequence: CDR1 MNHNS, CDR2 SASEGT. CDR3 nucleotide sequence: TGTGCCAGCAGGCCACAGGATGACTATGGCTACACCTTC. The encoded protein is CASRPQDDYGYTF.

This clonotype came up many times. This chain connects TRBV5-1 to TRBJ2-1, with 13 bases fitting TRBD2. The germline gives CDR1 SGHRS, CDR2 YFSETQ. The CDR3 consists of 16 residues. The V segment lost 4 bases and the J segment 5 bases; nucleotides outside the gene matches: 6. The CDR3 spells CASSKILAGGNNEQFF. The CDR3 DNA reads as TGCGCCAGCAGCAAAATACTAGCGGGGGGGAACAATGAGCAGTTCTTC.

This clonotype has a handful of counts. CDR3 in DNA: TGTGCCAGCAGCCAGGGGACTAGCGGCTTCAGGGGATATACGCAGTATTTT. Translating gives CASSQGTSGFRGYTQYF. The rearrangement links TRBV9 to TRBJ2-3, with 11 bases matching TRBD2. The V and J ends lost 4 bases and 7 bases, in that order; junction bases with no gene match: 14. The length of the CDR3 is 17 residues. CDR1 and CDR2 (germline): SGDLS, YYNGEE.

V usage is TRBV20-1 and J usage is TRBJ2-1, with a weak D call TRBD2 (5 bases). Germline V gene lookup returns CDR1 DFQATT and CDR2 SNEGSKA (reference sequence). The V end lost 4 bases, the J end lost 9 bases, and 13 bases lay between the germline ends. This CDR3 is 12 amino acids long. The CDR3 region has the DNA TGCAGTGCTACGCACCAAGCGGTTGAGCAGTTCTTC. This codes for CSATHQAVEQFF.

The V and J genes are TRBV6-1 and TRBJ2-7; perhaps TRBD1 as D (6 bases). This CDR3 is built from 15 residues. The germline V and J ends were trimmed by 2 bases and 9 bases, with 20 bases remaining between them. CDR1 is MNHNS, CDR2 SASEGT, per germline. CDR3 nucleotides: TGTGCCAGCAGTGAACTCGGGCAAGGGGGTCTTGGGCAGTACTTC. Protein sequence: CASSELGQGGLGQYF.

On this clonotype: Just one base apart from a much larger clone, this may be a read error. This rearrangement joins TRBV6-1 to TRBJ2-1, with a possible D match to TRBD2 (5 bases). This CDR3 has 14 residues. Trimming took off 7 bases at V and 12 bases at J, with 22 bases between the two ends. CDR1 and CDR2 (germline): MNHNS, SASEGT. The CDR3 protein is CASKSGPGGVRQFF. The CDR3 nucleotides are TGTGCCAGCAAAAGCGGTCCTGGAGGAGTTCGGCAGTTCTTC.

V is TRBV20-1 and J is TRBJ2-5; 8 positions match TRBD2. CDR3 size: 15 residues. Germline V gives CDR1 DFQATT, CDR2 SNEGSKA (reference sequence). V shed 4 bases and J 5 bases; nucleotides not matched to a gene: 12. CDR3 sequence: CSATPRGGIRETQYF. The CDR3 nucleotides are TGCAGTGCTACGCCCCGGGGGGGGATCAGGGAGACCCAGTACTTC.

In this sample, this clonotype turned up many times. The genes are TRBV7-2 and TRBJ2-7; no clear D gene. The CDR3 length is 13 residues. From germline, CDR1 is SGHTA and CDR2 FQGNSA. With 4 bases removed from V and 2 bases from J, the gap between germline ends came to 9 bases. CDR3 residues: CASSSQHPYEQYF. For the CDR3, the DNA is TGTGCCAGCAGCTCTCAACACCCCTACGAGCAGTACTTC.

This clonotype turned up a few times. Sequence at one end of the junction differs from germline and may be a read error. The chain is built from TRBV5-4 and TRBJ2-2; D is uncertain. Germline CDR1 SGHNT, CDR2 YYREEE (reference sequence). The CDR3 contains 13 residues. The CDR3 DNA follows: TGTGCCAGCAGCTCCTTTAACATCGGGGAGCTGTTTTTT. Amino acid sequence: CASSSFNIGELFF.

This clonotype appeared a few times. The rearrangement uses TRBV29-1 and TRBJ1-1; perhaps TRBD1 as D (6 bases). The germline V and J ends were trimmed by 4 bases and 6 bases, with 9 bases remaining between them. The germline V gene has CDR1 SQVTM and CDR2 ANQGSEA. CDR3 length equals 11 residues. In DNA, the CDR3 is TGCAGCGTTGTACAGGGAGCTGAAGCTTTCTTT. Translation gives CSVVQGAEAFF.

This clonotype was counted between two and nine times. The chain has TRBV30 and TRBJ2-5; the D is unclear. The CDR3 contains 15 residues. Trimming took 4 bases from V and 0 from J, leaving 15 bases between them. From germline, CDR1 is GTSNPN and CDR2 SVGIG (reference sequence). Here the CDR3 DNA reads TGTGCCTGGACACTGCGGCTACAGTACCAAGAGACCCAGTACTTC. Its translation is CAWTLRLQYQETQYF.

This clonotype was detected ten times or more. The chain couples TRBV7-8 to TRBJ2-1, with D tentatively TRBD1 (5 bases). The CDR3 consists of 14 residues. The V and J ends lost 4 bases and 15 bases respectively, with 22 bases between them. The germline V gene encodes CDR1 SGHVS and CDR2 FQNEAQ. The CDR3 is CASSSELQTATVFF. CDR3 DNA sequence: TGTGCCAGCAGCTCGGAACTCCAGACAGCTACAGTGTTCTTC.